One and the same sample provided the 24 T cell receptor beta chains below, sequenced in a study of beta chain features in type 1 diabetes (dated by TCRdb to 2016 to 2018). Libraries came from the immunoSEQ multiplex PCR assay. The High Capacity cDNA Reverse Transcription Kit was used to reverse transcribe all of the isolated RNA, meaning that expressed TCRB transcripts were what got sequenced. TCRdb stores this immuneACCESS table with in-frame sequences only. Part of the clones is absent; in the studies checked, under half of the shortfall reflects unresolved V genes, and no reason is known for the rest. Across this sample there are over 300,000 clones, with 7.5% to 9% seen only once. The ten largest clones add up to less than 0.5% of the sample. The specimen was central memory CD4+ T cells from blood. Receptor source: a woman between 18 and 30 years old in good health.

This clone was observed a few times. The chain is built from TRBV7-8 and TRBJ2-7; perhaps D is TRBD1 or TRBD2 (5 bases each). Looked up from germline, CDR1 is SGHVS and CDR2 is FQNEAQ. Trimming cost V 4 bases and J 8 bases, with 18 bases left between them. This CDR3 comprises 14 residues. CDR3 DNA: TGTGCCAGCAGCTCCGAGGGGTGGGGTTCGAAGCAGTACTTC. Amino acid sequence: CASSSEGWGSKQYF.

The V gene is TRBV7-9, the J gene TRBJ2-7, with D possibly TRBD1 on 5 matching bases. Germline-derived CDR1 and CDR2 are SEHNR and FQNEAQ (reference sequence). Trimming removed 5 bases at V and 3 bases at J, with 14 bases between. This CDR3 has 14 residues. In DNA, the CDR3 is TGTGCCAGCAGCAAAGGGGCCCACGACTACGAGCAGTACTTC. This codes for CASSKGAHDYEQYF.

The rearrangement uses TRBV6-6 and TRBJ2-2; D is perhaps TRBD1 (5 bases). This CDR3 has 14 residues. The germline V gene encodes CDR1 MNHNY and CDR2 SVGAGI (reference sequence). V was clipped by 7 bases and J by 1 base, with 10 bases between them. The CDR3 region is CASMVQENTGELFF. The CDR3 DNA sequence: TGTGCCAGCATGGTACAGGAGAACACCGGGGAGCTGTTTTTT.

The gene calls are TRBV18 and TRBJ2-1; D is ambiguous. Trimming removed 1 base from V and 8 bases from J, with 9 bases in between. Germline lookup yields CDR1 KGHSH and CDR2 LQKENI. This CDR3 contains 13 residues. This CDR3 reads CASSPLMNDEQFF. The CDR3 DNA is TGTGCCAGCTCACCACTAATGAACGATGAGCAGTTCTTC. Looking up the rest from reference TRBV18 and TRBJ2-1 gives the full variable domain: NAGVMQNPRHLVRRRGQEARLRCSPMKGHSHVYWYRQLPEEGLKFMVYLQKENIIDESGMPKERFSAEFPKEGPSILRIQQVVRGDSAAYFCASSPLMNDEQFFGPGTRLTVL.

The chain is built from TRBV7-9 and TRBJ2-5; no clear D gene. V was clipped by 2 bases and J by 5 bases, with 9 bases between them. The CDR3 is 13 residues long. Germline assignment: CDR1 SEHNR and CDR2 FQNEAQ (reference sequence). The CDR3 DNA is TGTGCCAGCAGCTTAATCGGCTGGGAGACCCAGTACTTC. It encodes CASSLIGWETQYF.

The chain has TRBV7-3 and TRBJ2-1; 9 bases align to TRBD2. The trim removed 5 bases at V and 6 bases at J, leaving 5 bases unmatched. The CDR3 is 14 amino acids. Germline V gene data show CDR1 as SGHTA and CDR2 as FQGTGA. This CDR3 is CASSAGTSSNEQFF. Written as DNA, the CDR3 is TGTGCCAGCAGCGCCGGGACTAGCAGCAATGAGCAGTTCTTC.

This clone was detected a few times. The J gene is TRBJ2-7, the V gene TRBV5-6, with 9 nucleotides matching TRBD1. The CDR3 is made up of 15 amino acids. The ends lost 4 bases at V and 3 bases at J; junction bases unmatched: 8. The germline CDR1 and CDR2 sequences are SGHDT and YYEEEE. This CDR3 reads CASSVLKTGGYEQYF. The CDR3 DNA sequence: TGTGCCAGCAGCGTTTTAAAGACAGGGGGCTACGAGCAGTACTTC. The whole variable domain, filled in from reference TRBV5-6 and TRBJ2-7, reads DAGVTQSPTHLIKTRGQQVTLRCSPKSGHDTVSWYQQALGQGPQFIFQYYEEEERQRGNFPDRFSGHQFPNYSSELNVNALLLGDSALYLCASSVLKTGGYEQYFGPGTRLTVT.

V gene TRBV28 combines with J gene TRBJ1-5; 10 bases are shared with TRBD1. With 7 bases clipped from V and 6 bases from J, the junction kept 9 bases outside the gene matches. The CDR3 is made up of 15 amino acids. The V gene's germline CDR1 is MDHEN and CDR2 SYDVKM. CDR3: CASNRDRGWGQPQHF. CDR3 sequence (DNA): TGTGCCAGCAACCGGGACAGGGGCTGGGGTCAGCCCCAGCATTTT.

The sample holds a few counts of this clone. This chain uses TRBV7-3 with TRBJ2-1; no firm D call. The CDR3 covers 16 residues. Trimming shortened V by 4 bases and J by 0 bases, and 13 bases separated the two germline ends. Per germline, CDR1 SGHTA and CDR2 FQGTGA. The CDR3 nucleotides read TGTGCCAGCAGCTCCCAAGGAAAAAGCTCCTACAATGAGCAGTTCTTC. Amino acid sequence: CASSSQGKSSYNEQFF.

This chain uses TRBV19 with TRBJ2-7; 8 nucleotides line up with TRBD2. Germline V gene lookup returns CDR1 LNHDA and CDR2 SQIVND (reference sequence). CDR3 size: 15 residues. Unmatched junction bases numbered 7, after V lost 4 bases and J lost 2 bases. CDR3 sequence: CASSTPTSGPYEQYF. As DNA, the CDR3 is TGTGCCAGTAGTACCCCCACTAGCGGACCCTACGAGCAGTACTTC.

This clone showed up many times. This rearrangement joins TRBV7-9 to TRBJ1-2, with D perhaps matching TRBD1 (5 bases). The length of the CDR3 is 13 residues. Germline assignment: CDR1 SEHNR and CDR2 FQNEAQ (reference sequence). Trimming pared 5 bases from V and 12 bases from J, leaving 19 bases between. The CDR3 DNA follows: TGTGCCAGCAGCACCCCGGGAGCGGGGGTTGACACCTTC. This translates into CASSTPGAGVDTF.

Of note for this clone: This may be a read error, as it is one base from a much larger clone. Different DNA sequences within this sample yield the same CDR3. CDR3 DNA sequence: TGTGCCAGCAGCTTACAAGGGAACACTGAAGCTTTCTTT. Translating gives CASSLQGNTEAFF. The V and J genes are TRBV7-8 and TRBJ1-1; D uncertain. The CDR3 sequence is 13 residues long. Germline V gene lookup returns CDR1 SGHVS and CDR2 FQNEAQ. Trimming pared 2 bases from V and 1 base from J, leaving 5 bases between.

The chain has TRBV7-2 and TRBJ2-5, with D maybe TRBD1 (6 bases). Germline values: CDR1 SGHTA, CDR2 FQGNSA. Trimming removed 4 bases at V and 5 bases at J, with 17 bases between. The CDR3 contains 15 residues. The CDR3 nucleotides are TGTGCCAGCAGCTCCAGTACAGGGTTCGGGGAGACCCAGTACTTC. Protein product: CASSSSTGFGETQYF. Variable domain in full (rest from reference TRBV7-2 and TRBJ2-5): GAGVSQSPSNKVTEKGKDVELRCDPISGHTALYWYRQSLGQGLEFLIYFQGNSAPDKSGLPSDRFSAERTGGSVSTLTIQRTQQEDSAVYLCASSSSTGFGETQYFGPGTRLLVL.

This clone has just a few counts. The chain links TRBV7-2 to TRBJ2-6; unclear D gene. Germline V gene lookup returns CDR1 SGHTA and CDR2 FQGNSA. V lost 5 bases and J 0 bases, leaving 8 bases between the germline ends. The CDR3 contains 15 residues. This CDR3 reads CASSPDPSGANVLTF. The CDR3 region has the DNA TGTGCCAGCAGCCCGGACCCCTCTGGGGCCAACGTCCTGACTTTC.

The CDR3 region has the DNA TGTGCCAGCAGCGATACTGGGCGTTACTACGAGCAGTACTTC. Translating gives CASSDTGRYYEQYF. V gene TRBV7-2 combines with J gene TRBJ2-7; D not resolved. The germline CDR1 and CDR2 sequences are SGHTA and FQGNSA. This CDR3 is built from 14 residues. The ends were cut back, 5 bases at V and 3 bases at J, with 14 bases in the middle.

The rearrangement joins TRBV7-2 to TRBJ2-5, with 8 bases identical to TRBD1. The CDR3 sequence is 14 residues long. The V segment lost 5 bases and the J segment 4 bases; nucleotides outside the gene matches: 6. Germline V gene sequence: CDR1 SGHTA, CDR2 FQGNSA. The CDR3 loop is CASSTRQGRETQYF. DNA for the CDR3: TGTGCCAGCAGCACCCGACAGGGGCGAGAGACCCAGTACTTC.

Only a few counts were recorded for this clone. The chain's CDR3 is CASSPPGSDQPQHF. The DNA for the CDR3 is TGTGCCAGCTCACCGCCAGGGTCCGATCAGCCCCAGCATTTT. The rearrangement links TRBV18 to TRBJ1-5, with TRBD1 as a possible D gene (5 bases). CDR3 length: 14 residues. Germline-derived CDR1 and CDR2 are KGHSH and LQKENI. The V gene lost 3 bases and the J gene lost 5 bases, with 11 bases spanning the gap.

This clone was recorded many times. The chain recombines TRBV29-1 with TRBJ2-5; 9 nucleotides agree with TRBD2. The CDR3 covers 14 residues. Germline V CDR1 and CDR2: SQVTM, ANQGSEA. With 4 bases clipped from V and 5 bases from J, the junction kept 8 bases outside the gene matches. The CDR3 is CSVAPGTSHETQYF. CDR3 DNA: TGCAGCGTTGCGCCCGGGACTAGCCACGAGACCCAGTACTTC. The full variable domain, with the rest looked up from reference TRBV29-1 and TRBJ2-5, is SAVISQKPSRDICQRGTSLTIQCQVDSQVTMMFWYRQQPGQSLTLIATANQGSEATYESGFVIDKFPISRPNLTFSTLTVSNMSPEDSSIYLCSVAPGTSHETQYFGPGTRLLVL.

This chain connects TRBV6-6 to TRBJ2-5; D not resolved. V was cut by 5 bases and J by 5 bases, with 18 bases left in between. The CDR3 is 15 amino acids. CDR1 is MNHNY, CDR2 SVGAGI, per germline (reference sequence). The CDR3 loop is CASSPLSLDPETQYF. CDR3 in DNA: TGTGCCAGCAGTCCCCTGTCCCTAGACCCGGAGACCCAGTACTTC.

This clone was counted between two and nine times. The chain joins TRBV10-1 to TRBJ2-3, with D tentatively TRBD1 (5 bases). V lost 1 base and J lost 2, with 10 bases in between. This CDR3 has 15 amino acids. Germline assignment: CDR1 WNHNN and CDR2 SYGVQD (reference sequence). Here the CDR3 reads CASSEYETDTDTQYF. The CDR3 bases are TGCGCCAGCAGTGAGTACGAGACAGACACAGATACGCAGTATTTT.

This clone appeared a few times. Other DNA variants within this sample encode the same CDR3. V usage is TRBV7-2 and J usage is TRBJ2-3; TRBD2 agrees at 13 bases. Losses at the gene ends were 4 bases for V and 4 bases for J; bases not matched to a gene: 2. The germline CDR1 and CDR2 sequences are SGHTA and FQGNSA. The CDR3 loop spans 15 amino acids. The CDR3 nucleotides are TGTGCCAGCAGCTCAGGACTAGCGGGAGCAGATACGCAGTATTTT. Its protein is CASSSGLAGADTQYF.

The chain couples TRBV7-2 to TRBJ2-7, with D uncertain. The CDR3 is 13 amino acids. V dropped 1 base and J dropped 3 bases, with 7 bases sitting between them. CDR1 and CDR2 from the germline V gene are SGHTA and FQGNSA. CDR3 loop: CASSLEVVYEQYF. CDR3 bases: TGTGCCAGCAGCTTAGAAGTAGTCTACGAGCAGTACTTC.

The rearrangement links TRBV6-5 to TRBJ1-1; weak D call: TRBD1 (5 bases). This CDR3 contains 15 residues. The V and J ends lost 0 bases and 3 bases respectively, with 11 bases between them. Per germline, CDR1 MNHEY and CDR2 SVGAGI. The CDR3 loop reads CASSYSYWGDTEAFF. DNA for the CDR3: TGTGCCAGCAGTTACTCATATTGGGGCGACACTGAAGCTTTCTTT.

Only a few counts were recorded for this clone. This chain connects TRBV29-1 to TRBJ2-7; tentatively, D is TRBD2 (5 bases). Trimming took 1 base from V and 4 from J, leaving 11 bases between them. CDR1 SQVTM and CDR2 ANQGSEA come from the germline V gene. The CDR3 consists of 13 residues. This CDR3 reads CSVEAGIKYEQYF. Here the CDR3 DNA reads TGCAGCGTTGAAGCGGGGATTAAATACGAGCAGTACTTC.